This T cell receptor (beta chain) is drawn from a study of cytomegalovirus exposure and HLA in healthy donors (TCRdb year 2017). Looking at the study overall: An earlier analysis of several hundred of the donors reported 276 Gb of sequence data and 117 million unique TCR beta sequences obtained from some 200 million T cells. An early release covering roughly 640 HLA-typed donors comprised approximately 300 gigabases of sequencing data and some 79 million unique TCR sequences. Among the roughly 400 genotyped donors, 75% to 90% belonged to the genetic ancestry cluster associated with self-reported Caucasian donors. The study aimed to test whether cataloging public T cell receptors could reveal signatures of past pathogen exposure. Using immunosequencing, the study profiled T cell repertoires from 666 subjects and related those repertoires to cytomegalovirus serostatus. A separate validation cohort of over 95 different subjects was used in addition to the 666-subject first cohort. High-throughput TCR immunosequencing, statistical association of individual TCRs with disease status, and machine learning were combined to predict cytomegalovirus infection status. A later analysis re-analyzed previously published TCR beta repertoires from roughly 690 donors and added high-resolution HLA genotyping to study TCR occurrence patterns. Rather than drawing on any new phenotypic data, the later analysis identified candidate immune exposures from TCR beta sequences and the way those sequences occurred across donors. An earlier analysis of some 500 of the donors used high-throughput TCR beta sequencing to judge whether each TCR beta V gene segment behaved as functional or pseudogenic. Donor age, sex, ethnicity and CMV serostatus were compiled together with the repertoire data. A later genetic analysis used genome-wide SNP genotypes for about three fifths of the 666 donors, treating that subset as a discovery cohort. Every repertoire in the discovery cohort had been generated on one and the same sequencing platform. Both class I and class II loci were covered by HLA typing, at four-digit resolution. The number of donors typed differed by locus, with 629-630 for A, B, C, DRB1 and DQB1, over 500 for DQA1, 600 to 610 for DPA1, and around 460 for DPB1. About five DR-DQ haplotypes were handled as single units for association and clustering, since linkage in the cohort was strong. On average, about 200,000 unique TCR beta nucleotide sequences were sequenced per donor among 398 genotyped donors of the cohort, with 15% to 20% of those sequences being non-productive. Here is what the overall study found, with its caveats: A later analysis found that HLA-associated TCR beta chains were more clonally expanded and had lower generation probabilities than equally common non-associated chains. A few of the identified cytomegalovirus-associated TCR beta chains were confirmed in vitro to be specific for cytomegalovirus antigens. HLA typing was unavailable for some donors at each locus, so association tests used only the typed subset. Strong co-occurrence of HLA alleles, especially DR and DQ, made assigning TCR associations to individual alleles difficult. A further reported finding was that TCR beta sequences accurately predicted the HLA-A and HLA-B alleles for most subjects in the first cohort. Because the 87-base-pair reads could not distinguish some IMGT-functional V segments, including TRBV6-2 and TRBV6-3, those segments were excluded. A total of 150 to 200 TCR beta chains were listed by the study as associated with cytomegalovirus. The earlier analysis of 587 of the donors excluded about 16 rarely observed V segments, including chromosome 9 orphons, because counts were too low. An earlier analysis of approximately 500 of the donors showed that most TCR beta V segments appeared in productive rearrangements either about 87% or about 30% of the time, which broadly matched IMGT annotations. Most CMV-associated TCR beta chains appeared to be HLA-restricted in a later analysis, and the HLA associations seemed to be driven largely by CMV exposure. The sequencing pipeline was judged likely to have produced a cluster of highly shared sequence variants as a technical artifact. An association between a missense DCLRE1C variant and V-gene and J-gene trimming of TCR beta chains was found in a later genetic analysis and replicated in an independent cohort. In a later analysis, the rate of TCR association differed among HLA loci, with DRB1 alleles having the most associated TCRs and HLA-C alleles having the fewest. Compared with the approximately 710-donor mean, donors in an Asian-associated ancestry cluster had fewer N-insertions in productive TCRs, according to a later genetic analysis. The authors suggested that the approach could potentially be generalized to other disease states and immunological phenotypes. In a later analysis, about 16,000 TCR beta sequences were associated with specific HLA alleles at a false discovery rate of 0.05. Across donors, most TCR sequences were observed very rarely, whereas some public TCRs were present in many individuals. Presence/absence analyses assumed roughly uniform sequencing depth across donors, an assumption that may not hold. For the cohort, immune exposure information was limited to CMV serostatus. Linkage disequilibrium might explain the correlated functional status among segregating V segments, but an unknown experimental factor could not be excluded. In this cohort, only TCR beta chains were sequenced, and detectable features were limited by the absence of alpha or paired-chain data. Several of the top co-occurrence clusters appeared to be linked to parvovirus B19, influenza, CMV and Epstein-Barr virus, according to a later analysis. The classifier was reported to diagnose cytomegalovirus status with high specificity and sensitivity in both the original and validation cohorts.

On this clone: It lacks a known antigen. Base-call qualities are not available, and no considerably larger clone is one nucleotide away.

The cohort consisted of more than 650 healthy bone marrow donors. At the time of sampling, all cohort members were nominally healthy, though unrecorded immune exposures were likely present. The donor tested CMV seronegative and was one of the 352 seronegative cohort members. Every donor gave a peripheral blood sample, and the peripheral blood mononuclear cells from that sample were used for TCR beta sequencing. Genomic DNA extraction from the blood cell samples was performed with the Qiagen DNeasy Blood Extraction Kit. Library prep was done by the immunoSEQ multiplex PCR assay. The multiplex PCR relied on a mix of 60 forward primers for TCR Vbeta segments and 13 reverse primers for TCR Jbeta segments. Amplification of the CDR3 region of rearranged TCR beta genes was performed with a multiplex PCR assay on genomic DNA. Amplified TCR beta libraries were sequenced as 87-base-pair reads on the Illumina HiSeq System. Concerning the study's data processing: A later analysis counted around 72 million unique TCR beta chains across the 500 to 850 repertoires, and some 11 million of these chains were shared by at least two donors. Raw reads were error-corrected and collapsed into unique sequences by a nearest-neighbor algorithm in which closely related sequences were merged to remove PCR and sequencing errors. To assign V, D and J gene segments, CDR3 sequences were aligned to IMGT reference sequences. For a sequence to be retained, a match of at least six nucleotides to both a V gene segment and a J gene segment was required. Rearrangements were classified as productive when the CDR3 lacked stop codons and remained in frame with V and J, and all other rearrangements were classified as non-productive. CDR3 was defined according to IMGT convention as the region running from the second conserved V-encoded cysteine to the conserved J-encoded phenylalanine. In an earlier analysis of more than 550 of the donors, sequences lacking an unambiguous match to a single V gene segment were excluded. An earlier analysis of fewer than 750 of the donors classified V segments as functional when productive rearrangements were above 56.7% and as segregating when the standard deviation between donors was above 5%. A statistical classification framework was developed to diagnose cytomegalovirus status using the catalog of TCR beta chain sequences. V and J gene assignment, in a later analysis, came from comparing TCR nucleotide sequences with IMGT/GENE-DB human TR gene sequences. A later analysis assigned CDR3 sequences and most-parsimonious VDJ recombination scenarios with the TCRdist pipeline. In a later analysis, each TCR beta chain was defined by its CDR3 amino acid sequence together with its V-gene family, and reads without a unique V-gene family were excluded. As a way to deal with suspected cross-contamination and a sequencing artifact, a later analysis dropped nearly 600 nucleotide sequences that were highly shared and had low generation probability. In a later analysis, a clonal expansion index was calculated for each public chain from normalized within-repertoire ranks of inferred template counts. Generation probabilities in a later analysis came from a VDJ recombination model fitted to out-of-frame rearrangements, and those results were checked against IGoR. In a later analysis, TCR-TCR, TCR-HLA and TCR-CMV co-occurrence was scored with hypergeometric tests, and a repertoire-size bias correction was applied to TCR pairs. In a later analysis, false discovery rates were estimated by permuting HLA or CMV assignments 20 times. A later analysis grouped co-occurring TCRs with DBSCAN, adding TCRdist sequence similarity when clustering within HLA-allele-positive subsets. Repertoires with fewer than 30,000 or more than 120,000 public chains, plus five repertoires with anomalous nucleotide sharing, were excluded from co-occurrence clustering. The clones in this table, taken by TCRdb from immuneACCESS, are in-frame only. Not every clone is retained; where verified, under half of the shortfall comes from an unresolved V gene, and the cause of the rest is unknown. That table furnishes V, J and clone size, whereas the DNA furnished D and trimming. The sample profile shows some 120,000 clones; 80% of them were found once. The ten top clones hold roughly 2.4% of the sample.

V is clipped by 3 bases and J by 9 bases, and the sequence between their germline boundaries is 19 bases long. CDR1 and CDR2, looked up from the germline V gene, are SGHRS and YFSETQ. The CDR3, from cysteine to phenylalanine, totals 15 residues. Of all the DNA, just the CDR3 is kept, 45 bases in frame from base 1. Sequencing input: PBMCs. This receptor was identified in a man aged 25-45 years in good health and CMV-seronegative. The rearrangement combines TRBV5-1 with TRBJ2-4, with a weak D call of TRBD1 (6 bases match). CDR3 protein: CASSSLRGEGGIQYF. Read as DNA, the sequence is TGCGCCAGCAGCTCCCTCCGGGGCGAAGGGGGCATTCAGTACTTC.